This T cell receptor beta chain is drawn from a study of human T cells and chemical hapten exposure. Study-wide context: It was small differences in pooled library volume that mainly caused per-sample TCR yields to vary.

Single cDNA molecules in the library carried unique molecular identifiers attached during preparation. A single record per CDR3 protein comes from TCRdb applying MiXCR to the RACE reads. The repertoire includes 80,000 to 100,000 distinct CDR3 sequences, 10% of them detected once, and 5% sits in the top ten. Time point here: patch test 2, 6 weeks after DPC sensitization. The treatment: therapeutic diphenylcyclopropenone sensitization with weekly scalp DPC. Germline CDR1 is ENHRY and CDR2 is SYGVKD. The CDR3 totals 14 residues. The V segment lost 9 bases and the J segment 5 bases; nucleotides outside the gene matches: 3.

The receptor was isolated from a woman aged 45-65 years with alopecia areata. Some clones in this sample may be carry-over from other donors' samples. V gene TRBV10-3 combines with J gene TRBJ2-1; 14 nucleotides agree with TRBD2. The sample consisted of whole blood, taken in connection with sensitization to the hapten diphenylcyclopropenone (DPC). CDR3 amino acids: CAIAGLAGDNEQFF. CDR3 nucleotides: TGTGCCATAGCGGGACTAGCGGGAGACAATGAGCAGTTCTTC.